The T cell receptor (beta chain) described here comes from a study of post-analysis software for immune sequencing data. Findings and caveats of the study: Same-batch samples co-clustered strongly by F measure. The study found significantly lower normalized Chao1 diversity in multiple sclerosis patients than in controls. TRBV segments more frequent in patients than in controls numbered five and included TRBV5-6, TRBV5-1 and TRBV20-1.

The table lists this clonotype with a few counts. Its antigen is not known. This CDR3 is 13 amino acids long. Germline CDR1 SQVTM, CDR2 ANQGSEA. J was trimmed by 6 bases and V by 6 bases; bases with no gene match: 8. Presence of unique molecular identifiers characterized the TCR beta cDNA libraries. T cells numbering about 0.95 to 11 million gave rise to 500,000 to 600,000 cDNA molecules. TCRdb reprocessed the PCR reads via MiXCR and lists one record per CDR3 protein. This sample has around 710,000 distinct CDR3 sequences; about 43% occur once, and the top ten carry over 4.5%. The specimen sequenced was blood. The TCR was taken from a girl aged 10 to 17 with multiple sclerosis. The rearrangement uses TRBV29-1 and TRBJ2-1; 7 bases fit TRBD1. Written as DNA, the CDR3 is TGCAGCGTGGCAGGGGGTGTAAGCAATGAGCAGTTCTTC. The encoded protein is CSVAGGVSNEQFF.